This TCR beta chain was found in a study of T cells in Graves' hyperthyroidism and ophthalmopathy. The V end was cut by 4 bases, the J end by 6 bases, with 12 bases between. Germline V gene lookup returns CDR1 SSHAT and CDR2 FNYEAQ (reference sequence). This CDR3 has 13 amino acids. Amplification of TCR beta CDR3 regions was performed using RNA transcripts as template. TCR CDR3 underwent first-round RT-PCR with the HTBI primer set. TCRdb called the multiplex PCR reads again in MiXCR, with one record for every CDR3 protein. The sample includes almost 600,000 distinct CDR3 sequences, 46% of them seen just once.

This sequence originates from a young woman with Graves' hyperthyroidism. This sequence joins TRBV7-7 and TRBJ1-1; a possible D gene is TRBD1 (5 bases). Sequenced: peripheral blood or thyroid tissue (not recorded which). The CDR3 region has the DNA TGTGCCAGCAGCTCTCAGGGACGCCCTGAAGCTTTCTTT. This encodes CASSSQGRPEAFF.